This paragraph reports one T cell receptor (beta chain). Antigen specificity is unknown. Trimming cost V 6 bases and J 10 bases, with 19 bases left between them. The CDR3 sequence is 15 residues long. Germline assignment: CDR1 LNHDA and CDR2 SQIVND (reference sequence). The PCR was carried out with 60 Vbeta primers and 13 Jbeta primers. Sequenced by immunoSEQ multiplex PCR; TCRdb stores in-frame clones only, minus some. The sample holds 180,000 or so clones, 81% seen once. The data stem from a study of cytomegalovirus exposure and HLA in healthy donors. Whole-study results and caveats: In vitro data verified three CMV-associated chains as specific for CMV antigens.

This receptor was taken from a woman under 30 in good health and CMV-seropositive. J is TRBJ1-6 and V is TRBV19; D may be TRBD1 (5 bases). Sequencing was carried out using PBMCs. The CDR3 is CASSETGQGRSPLHF. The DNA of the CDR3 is TGTGCCAGTAGCGAAACGGGCCAGGGTAGGTCACCCCTCCACTTT.